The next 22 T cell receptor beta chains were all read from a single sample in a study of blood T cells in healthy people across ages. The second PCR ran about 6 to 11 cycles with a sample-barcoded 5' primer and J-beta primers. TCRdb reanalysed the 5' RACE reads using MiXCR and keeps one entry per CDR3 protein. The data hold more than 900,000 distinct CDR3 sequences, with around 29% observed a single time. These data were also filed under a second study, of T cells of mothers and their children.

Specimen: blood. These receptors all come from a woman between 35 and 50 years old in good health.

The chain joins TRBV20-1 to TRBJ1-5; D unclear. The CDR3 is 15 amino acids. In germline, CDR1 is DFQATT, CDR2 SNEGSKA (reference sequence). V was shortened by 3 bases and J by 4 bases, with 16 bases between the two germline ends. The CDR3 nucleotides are TGCAGTGCTAGTTTCGGCTCAGGCGCTAATCAGCCCCAGCATTTT. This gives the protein CSASFGSGANQPQHF.

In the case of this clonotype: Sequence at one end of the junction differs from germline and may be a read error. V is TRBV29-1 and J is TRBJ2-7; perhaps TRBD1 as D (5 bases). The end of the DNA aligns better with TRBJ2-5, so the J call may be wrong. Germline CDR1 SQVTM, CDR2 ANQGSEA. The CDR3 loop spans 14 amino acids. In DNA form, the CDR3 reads TGCAGCGTTCAAGACAGACGATCTAGGGAGACCCAGTACTTC. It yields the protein CSVQDRRSRETQYF.

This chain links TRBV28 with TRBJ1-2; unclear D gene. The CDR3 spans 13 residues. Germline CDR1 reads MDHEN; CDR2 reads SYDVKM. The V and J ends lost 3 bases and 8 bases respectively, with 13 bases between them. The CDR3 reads CASSFRREEGYTF. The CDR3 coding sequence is TGTGCCAGCAGTTTCAGGCGGGAGGAGGGCTACACCTTC.

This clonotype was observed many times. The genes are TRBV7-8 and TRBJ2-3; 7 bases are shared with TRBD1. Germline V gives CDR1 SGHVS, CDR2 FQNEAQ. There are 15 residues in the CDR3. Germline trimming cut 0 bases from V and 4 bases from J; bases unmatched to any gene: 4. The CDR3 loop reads CASSLAGGAADTQYF. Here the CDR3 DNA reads TGTGCCAGCAGCTTAGCAGGGGGCGCAGCAGATACGCAGTATTTT.

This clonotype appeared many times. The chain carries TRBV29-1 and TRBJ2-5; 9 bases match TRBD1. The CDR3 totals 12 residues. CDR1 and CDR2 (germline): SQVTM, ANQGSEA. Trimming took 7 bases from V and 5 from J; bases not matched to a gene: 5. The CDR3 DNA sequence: TGCAGCGCCGTCGACAGGGGGGAGACCCAGTACTTC. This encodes CSAVDRGETQYF.

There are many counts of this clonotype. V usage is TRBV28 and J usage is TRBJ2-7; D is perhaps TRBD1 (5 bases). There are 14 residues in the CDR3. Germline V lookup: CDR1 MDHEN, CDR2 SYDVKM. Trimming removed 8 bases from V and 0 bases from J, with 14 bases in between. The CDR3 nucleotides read TGTGCCAGCGCAGACAGCGCCGACTCCTACGAGCAGTACTTC. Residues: CASADSADSYEQYF.

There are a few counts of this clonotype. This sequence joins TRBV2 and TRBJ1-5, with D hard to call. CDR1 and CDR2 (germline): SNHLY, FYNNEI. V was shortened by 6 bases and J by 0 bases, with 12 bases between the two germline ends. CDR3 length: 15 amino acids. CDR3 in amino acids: CASRSGLDSNQPQHF. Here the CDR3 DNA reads TGTGCCAGCAGGTCCGGGTTAGATAGCAATCAGCCCCAGCATTTT.

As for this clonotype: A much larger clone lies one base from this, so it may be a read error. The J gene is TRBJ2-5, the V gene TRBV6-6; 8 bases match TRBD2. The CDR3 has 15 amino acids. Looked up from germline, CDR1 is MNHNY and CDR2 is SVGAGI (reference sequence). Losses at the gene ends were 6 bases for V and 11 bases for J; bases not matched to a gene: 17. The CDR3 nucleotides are TGTGCCAGCAGCTCTTCTGGCGGGGGGCACAATGAGCAGTACTTC. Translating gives CASSSSGGGHNEQYF.

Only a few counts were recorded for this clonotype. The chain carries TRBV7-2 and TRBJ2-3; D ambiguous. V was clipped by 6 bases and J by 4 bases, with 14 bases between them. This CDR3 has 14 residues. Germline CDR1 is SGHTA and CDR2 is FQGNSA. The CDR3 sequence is CASSLYWDSDTQYF. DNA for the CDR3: TGTGCCAGCAGTTTATACTGGGATTCAGATACGCAGTATTTT.

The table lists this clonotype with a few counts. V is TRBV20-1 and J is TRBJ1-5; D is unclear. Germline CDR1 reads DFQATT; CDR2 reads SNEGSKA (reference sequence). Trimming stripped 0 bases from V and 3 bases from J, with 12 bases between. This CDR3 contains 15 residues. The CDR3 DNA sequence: TGCAGTGCTAGAGATCAAAGGAGACCCAATCAGCCCCAGCATTTT. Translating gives CSARDQRRPNQPQHF.

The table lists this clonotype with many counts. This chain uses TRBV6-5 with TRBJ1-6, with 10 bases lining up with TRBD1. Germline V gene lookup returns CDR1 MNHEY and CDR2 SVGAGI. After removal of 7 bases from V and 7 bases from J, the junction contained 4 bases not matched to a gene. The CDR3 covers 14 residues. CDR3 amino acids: CASTQDRGNSPLHF. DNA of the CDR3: TGTGCCAGCACCCAGGACAGGGGGAATTCACCCCTCCACTTT.

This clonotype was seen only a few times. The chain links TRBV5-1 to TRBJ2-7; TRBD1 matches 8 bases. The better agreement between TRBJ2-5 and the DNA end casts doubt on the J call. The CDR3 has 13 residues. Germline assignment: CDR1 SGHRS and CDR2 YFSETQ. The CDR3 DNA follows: TGCGCCAGTTCGACAGGGGATCTAGGGACCCAGTACTTC. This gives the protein CASSTGDLGTQYF.

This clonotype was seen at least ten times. Here the CDR3 DNA reads TGTGCCAGCAGCCAATGGGACGGGGTAGAGGGAACGACCCAGTACTTC. Translating gives CASSQWDGVEGTTQYF. The V and J genes are TRBV14 and TRBJ2-5, with D possibly called TRBD1 or TRBD2 (5 bases each). The CDR3 length is 16 residues. CDR1 is SGHDN, CDR2 FVKESK, per germline. Trimming stripped 2 bases from V and 7 bases from J, with 20 bases between.

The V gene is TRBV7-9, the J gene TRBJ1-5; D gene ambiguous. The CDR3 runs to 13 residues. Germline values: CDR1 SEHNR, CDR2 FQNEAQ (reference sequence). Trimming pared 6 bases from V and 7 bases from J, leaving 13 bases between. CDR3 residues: CASSKYVGQPQHF. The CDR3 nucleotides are TGTGCCAGCAGTAAATACGTTGGGCAGCCCCAGCATTTT. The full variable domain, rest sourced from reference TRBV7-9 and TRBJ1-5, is DTGVSQNPRHKITKRGQNVTFRCDPISEHNRLYWYRQTLGQGPEFLTYFQNEAQLEKSRLLSDRFSAERPKGSFSTLEIQRTEQGDSAMYLCASSKYVGQPQHFGDGTRLSIL.

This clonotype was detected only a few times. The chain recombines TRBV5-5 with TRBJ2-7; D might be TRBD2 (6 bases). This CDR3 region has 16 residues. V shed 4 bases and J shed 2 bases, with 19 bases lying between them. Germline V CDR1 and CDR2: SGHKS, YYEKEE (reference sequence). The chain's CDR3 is CASSVTGTRNTYEQYF. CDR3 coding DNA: TGTGCCAGCAGCGTAACCGGGACTCGGAACACCTACGAGCAGTACTTC.

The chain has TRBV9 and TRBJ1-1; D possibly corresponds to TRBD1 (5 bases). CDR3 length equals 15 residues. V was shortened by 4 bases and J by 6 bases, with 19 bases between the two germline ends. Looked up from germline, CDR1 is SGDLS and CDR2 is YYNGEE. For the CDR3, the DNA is TGTGCCAGCAGCCTCAATGGTAGGGAGGGGTCTGAAGCTTTCTTT. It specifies CASSLNGREGSEAFF.

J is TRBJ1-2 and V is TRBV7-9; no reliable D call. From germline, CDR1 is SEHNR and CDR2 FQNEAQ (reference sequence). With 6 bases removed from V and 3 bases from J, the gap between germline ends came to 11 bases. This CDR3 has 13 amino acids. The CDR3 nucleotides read TGTGCCAGCAGTTACCTACGGGACTATGGCTACACCTTC. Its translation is CASSYLRDYGYTF.

The CDR3 protein is CASSAAGQGCNEQYF. The DNA of the CDR3 is TGTGCCAGCAGCGCCGCGGGACAGGGGTGCAATGAGCAGTACTTC. The chain carries TRBV7-3 and TRBJ2-7; TRBD1 matches 10 bases. CDR1 SGHTA and CDR2 FQGTGA come from the germline V gene. Trimming removed 5 bases from V and 7 bases from J; junction bases left unmatched: 11. The CDR3 covers 15 residues.

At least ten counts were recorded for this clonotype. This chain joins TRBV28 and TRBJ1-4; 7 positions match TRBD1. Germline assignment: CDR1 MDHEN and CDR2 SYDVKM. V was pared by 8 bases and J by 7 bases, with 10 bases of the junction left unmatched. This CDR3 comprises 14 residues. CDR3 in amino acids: CASRLTGRGEKLFF. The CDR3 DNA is TGTGCCAGCCGCTTGACAGGGCGGGGTGAAAAACTGTTTTTT.

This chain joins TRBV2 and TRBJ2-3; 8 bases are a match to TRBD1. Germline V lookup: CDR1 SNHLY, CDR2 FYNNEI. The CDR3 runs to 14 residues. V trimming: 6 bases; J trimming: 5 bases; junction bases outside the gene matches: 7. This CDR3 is CASRLTGGRDTQYF. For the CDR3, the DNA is TGTGCCAGCAGGCTTACAGGGGGAAGAGATACGCAGTATTTT.

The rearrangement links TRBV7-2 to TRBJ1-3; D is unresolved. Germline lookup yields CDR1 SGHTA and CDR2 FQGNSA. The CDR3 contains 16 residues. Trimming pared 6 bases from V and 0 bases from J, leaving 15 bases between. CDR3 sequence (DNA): TGTGCCAGCAGTAGGCACGGACTAAGCTCTGGAAACACCATATATTTT. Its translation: CASSRHGLSSGNTIYF.

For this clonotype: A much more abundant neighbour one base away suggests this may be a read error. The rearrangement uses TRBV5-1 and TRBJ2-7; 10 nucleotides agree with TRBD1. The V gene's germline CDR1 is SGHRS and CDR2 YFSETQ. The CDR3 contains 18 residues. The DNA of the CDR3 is TGCGCCAGCAGTCATACCGGGACAGGGGATTTCTGGACCTACAAGCAGTACTTC. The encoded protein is CASSHTGTGDFWTYKQYF.